This entry concerns a single TCR beta chain. The antigen is not known. V was clipped by 5 bases and J by 3 bases, with 17 bases between them. The CDR3 extends over 16 amino acids. CDR1 is SGHTA, CDR2 FQGNSA, per germline. This entry comes from a study of identical twins. The study, taken as a whole, reports: Excess sharing between twins was weaker in beta out-of-frame sequences.

TCRdb redid the calling of the 5' RACE reads with MiXCR, one entry per CDR3 protein. The sample contains about 470,000 distinct CDR3 sequences, approximately 24% of which appear only once. Separately, the same data were catalogued under a study of T cells expressing NK-cell markers.

The rearrangement links TRBV7-2 to TRBJ2-1; D might be TRBD1 (6 bases). This sequence was found in a woman between 18 and 30 years old in good health. Sequenced input: CD4+ T cells sorted from blood. The CDR3 is CASSLLTGTHYNEQFF. DNA of the CDR3: TGTGCCAGCAGCCTCTTAACCGGGACACACTACAATGAGCAGTTCTTC.